A selection of T cell receptor beta chains follows, all from one sample in a study of CD8 T cells in Susac syndrome. TCRdb itself ran the immunoSEQ multiplex PCR reads through MiXCR, one entry per CDR3 protein. The table has tens of thousands of distinct CDR3 sequences, about 93% seen once. The sequenced material came from CD4+ T cells from PBMCs. The receptors come from a human donor with Susac syndrome. Both conserved end residues are trimmed from each CDR3.

J gene | V gene | CDR3 protein
TRBJ2-5 | TRBV5-1 | ASSEASGQETQY
TRBJ2-3 | TRBV11-1 | ASSSPPLAGTSSTDTQY
TRBJ1-2 | TRBV27 | ASSEGNGYT
TRBJ2-3 | TRBV7-2 | ASSLVGVHTDTQY
TRBJ2-1 | TRBV15 | ATSRDLTSGGTYNEQF
TRBJ2-7 | TRBV7-2 | ASSFVVYEQY
TRBJ2-5 | TRBV6-5 | ASSRGPQETQY
TRBJ1-5 | TRBV28 | ASRAPRGGNQPQH
TRBJ1-1 | TRBV12-3/TRBV12-4 | ASRGTGKGNTEAF
TRBJ2-1 | TRBV30 | AWRGRAFGEQF
TRBJ2-3 | TRBV4-1 | ASSPNRGAEDTQY
TRBJ1-6 | TRBV20-1 | SARMDRVRNSPLH
TRBJ2-2 | TRBV6-2/TRBV6-3 | ASRGLNTGELF
TRBJ2-5 | TRBV9 | ASSVGRAGQQQETQY
TRBJ2-7 | TRBV7-9 | ASTRAQGAYEQY
TRBJ1-2 | TRBV27 | ASSLQGANYGYT
TRBJ1-5 | TRBV5-1 | ASSPGQGATQPQH
TRBJ1-6 | TRBV30 | AWRGWLISPLH
TRBJ2-5 | TRBV5-1 | ASSRQGEETQY
TRBJ2-5 | TRBV7-9 | ASSSTSGGSKETQY